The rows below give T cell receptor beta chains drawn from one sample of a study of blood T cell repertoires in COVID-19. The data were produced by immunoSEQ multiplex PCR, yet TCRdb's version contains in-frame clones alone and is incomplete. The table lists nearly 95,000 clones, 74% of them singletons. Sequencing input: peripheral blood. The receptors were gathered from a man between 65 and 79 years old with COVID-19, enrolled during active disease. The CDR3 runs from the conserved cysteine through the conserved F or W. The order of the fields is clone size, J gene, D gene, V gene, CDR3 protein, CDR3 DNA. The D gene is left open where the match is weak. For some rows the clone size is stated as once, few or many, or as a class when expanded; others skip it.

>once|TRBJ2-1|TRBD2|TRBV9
CASSVVTSGSNEQFF
TGTGCCAGCAGCGTAGTGACTAGCGGGAGCAATGAGCAGTTCTTC
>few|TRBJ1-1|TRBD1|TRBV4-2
CASSQTTDRDTEAFF
TGTGCCAGCAGCCAAACTACAGACAGGGACACTGAAGCTTTCTTT
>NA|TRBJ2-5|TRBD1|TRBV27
CASSYRDSKQETQYF
TGTGCCAGCAGTTACCGGGACAGTAAGCAAGAGACCCAGTACTTC
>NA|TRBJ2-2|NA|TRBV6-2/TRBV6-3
CASSFGIWLTGELFF
TGTGCCAGCAGTTTCGGGATCTGGTTGACCGGGGAGCTGTTTTTT
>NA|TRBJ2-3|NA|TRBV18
CASSPTWGGRGDTQYF
TGTGCCAGCTCACCAACCTGGGGGGGGCGCGGAGATACGCAGTATTTT
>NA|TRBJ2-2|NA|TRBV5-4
CASSLWSSAGELFF
TGTGCCAGCAGCCTTTGGTCGAGCGCCGGGGAGCTGTTTTTT
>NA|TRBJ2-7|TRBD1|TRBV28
CASSFPGTATGDEQYF
TGTGCCAGCAGTTTCCCCGGGACAGCTACCGGGGACGAGCAGTACTTC
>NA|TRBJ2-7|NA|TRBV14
CASSKGLRSYEQYF
TGTGCCAGCAGCAAGGGACTGCGCTCCTACGAGCAGTACTTC
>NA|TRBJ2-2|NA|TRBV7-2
CASTLNPGTTGELFF
TGTGCCAGCACCCTTAACCCGGGTACCACCGGGGAGCTGTTTTTT
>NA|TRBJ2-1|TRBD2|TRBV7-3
CASSQTSGTNNEQFF
TGTGCCAGCAGCCAGACTAGCGGGACCAACAATGAGCAGTTCTTC
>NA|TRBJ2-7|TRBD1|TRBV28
CASKVGTGTPYEQYF
TGTGCCAGCAAGGTGGGGACAGGGACGCCCTACGAGCAGTACTTC